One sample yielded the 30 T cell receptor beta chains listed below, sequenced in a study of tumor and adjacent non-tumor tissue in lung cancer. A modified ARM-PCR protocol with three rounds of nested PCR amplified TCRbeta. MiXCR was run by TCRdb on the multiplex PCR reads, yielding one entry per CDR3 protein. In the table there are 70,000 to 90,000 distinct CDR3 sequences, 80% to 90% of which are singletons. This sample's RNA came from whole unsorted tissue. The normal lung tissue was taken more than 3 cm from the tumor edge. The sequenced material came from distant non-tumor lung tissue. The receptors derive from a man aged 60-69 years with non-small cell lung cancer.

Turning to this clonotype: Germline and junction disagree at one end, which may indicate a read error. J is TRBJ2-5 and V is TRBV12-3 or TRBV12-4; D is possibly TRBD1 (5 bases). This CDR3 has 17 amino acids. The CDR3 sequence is CASSFRQLKGGGETHYF. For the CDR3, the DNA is TGTGCCAGCAGTTTTCGACAGTTGAAGGGCGGCGGAGAGACCCACTACTTC.

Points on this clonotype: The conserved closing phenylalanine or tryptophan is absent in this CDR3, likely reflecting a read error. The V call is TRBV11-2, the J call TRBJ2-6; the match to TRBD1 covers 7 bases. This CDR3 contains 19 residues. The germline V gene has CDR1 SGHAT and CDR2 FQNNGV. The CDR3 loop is CVSSLVPKDRLSGANVLTS. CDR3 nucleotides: TGTGTCAGCAGCTTAGTTCCAAAGGACAGGCTCTCTGGGGCCAACGTCCTGACTTCC.

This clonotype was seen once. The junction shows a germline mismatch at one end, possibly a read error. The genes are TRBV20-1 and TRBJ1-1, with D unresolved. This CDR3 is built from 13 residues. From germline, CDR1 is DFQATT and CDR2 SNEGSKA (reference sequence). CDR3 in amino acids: CSAVGPSTGEALF. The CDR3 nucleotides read TGCAGTGCCGTTGGACCCTCAACTGGGGAAGCTCTCTTT.

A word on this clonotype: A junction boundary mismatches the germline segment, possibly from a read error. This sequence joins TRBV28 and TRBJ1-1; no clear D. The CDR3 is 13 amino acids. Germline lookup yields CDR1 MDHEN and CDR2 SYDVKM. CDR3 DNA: TGTGCCAGAAGTTTTCAGGTGCGGGAGGAAGCTTTCTTT. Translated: CARSFQVREEAFF. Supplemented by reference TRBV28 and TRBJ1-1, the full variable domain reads DVKVTQSSRYLVKRTGEKVFLECVQDMDHENMFWYRQDPGLGLRLIYFSYDVKMKEKGDIPEGYSVSREKKERFSLILESASTNQTSMYLCARSFQVREEAFFGQGTRLTVV.

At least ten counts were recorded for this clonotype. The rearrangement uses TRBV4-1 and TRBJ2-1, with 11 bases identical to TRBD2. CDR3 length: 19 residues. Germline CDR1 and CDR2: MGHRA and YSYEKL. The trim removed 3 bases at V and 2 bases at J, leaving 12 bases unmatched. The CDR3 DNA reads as TGCGCCAGCAGCCAGTCACCCCTAGCGGGAGGACGTACCTACAATGAGCAGTTCTTC. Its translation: CASSQSPLAGGRTYNEQFF.

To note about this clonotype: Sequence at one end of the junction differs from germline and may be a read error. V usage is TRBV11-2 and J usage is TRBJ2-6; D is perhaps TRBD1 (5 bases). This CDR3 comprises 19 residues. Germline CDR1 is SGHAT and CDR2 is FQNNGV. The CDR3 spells CASSLVPKDMPSAANVLTF. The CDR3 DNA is TGTGCCAGCAGCTTAGTTCCAAAGGACATGCCCTCTGCGGCCAACGTCCTTACTTTC.

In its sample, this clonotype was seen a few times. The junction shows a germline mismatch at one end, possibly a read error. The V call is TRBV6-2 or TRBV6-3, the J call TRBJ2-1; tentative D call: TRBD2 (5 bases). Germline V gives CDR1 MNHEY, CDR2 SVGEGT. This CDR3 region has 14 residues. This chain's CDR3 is CTSTDRTARNEQFF. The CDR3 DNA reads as TGTACCAGTACCGACCGGACTGCCCGCAATGAGCAGTTCTTC.

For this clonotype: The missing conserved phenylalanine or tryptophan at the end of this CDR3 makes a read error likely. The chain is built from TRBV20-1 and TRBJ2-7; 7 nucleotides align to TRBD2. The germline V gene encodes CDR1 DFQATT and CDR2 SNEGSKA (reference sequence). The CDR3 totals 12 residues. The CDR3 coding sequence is TGCAGTGCTAGAGTGAGGGACTACAAGCAGTACTTA. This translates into CSARVRDYKQYL.

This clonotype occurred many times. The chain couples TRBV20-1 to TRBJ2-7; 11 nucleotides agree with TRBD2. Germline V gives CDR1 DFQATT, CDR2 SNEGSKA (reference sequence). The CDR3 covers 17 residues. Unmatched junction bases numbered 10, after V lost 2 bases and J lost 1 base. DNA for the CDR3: TGCAGTGCTAGACCGATAGCGGGAGGGATTGGTTCCTACGAGCAGTACTTC. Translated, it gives CSARPIAGGIGSYEQYF.

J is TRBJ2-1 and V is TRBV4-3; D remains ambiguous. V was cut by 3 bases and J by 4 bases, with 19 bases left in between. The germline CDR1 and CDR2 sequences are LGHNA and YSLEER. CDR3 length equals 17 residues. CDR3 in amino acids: CASSQTQLSSSYNEQFF. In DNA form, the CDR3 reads TGCGCCAGCAGCCAGACTCAGTTGTCGAGCTCTTACAATGAGCAGTTCTTC.

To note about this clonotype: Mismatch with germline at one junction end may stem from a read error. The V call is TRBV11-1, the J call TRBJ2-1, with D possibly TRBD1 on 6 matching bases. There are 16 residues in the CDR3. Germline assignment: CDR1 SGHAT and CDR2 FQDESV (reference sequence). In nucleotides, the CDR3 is TGTGCCAGCACCCTGGTTGGTGGACAGTCCTACAAAGAGCAGTTCTTC. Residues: CASTLVGGQSYKEQFF.

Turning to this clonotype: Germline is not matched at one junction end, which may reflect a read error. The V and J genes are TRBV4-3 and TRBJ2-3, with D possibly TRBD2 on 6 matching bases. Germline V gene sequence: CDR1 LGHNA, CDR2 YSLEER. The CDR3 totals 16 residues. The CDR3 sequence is CPSGQDRAGTTDTQYF. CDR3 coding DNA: TGCCCCAGTGGCCAAGATAGAGCGGGCACCACAGATACGCAGTATTTT.

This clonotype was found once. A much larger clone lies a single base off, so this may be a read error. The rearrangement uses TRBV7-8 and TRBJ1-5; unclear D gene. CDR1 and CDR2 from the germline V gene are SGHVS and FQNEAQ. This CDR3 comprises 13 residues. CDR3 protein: CASSPSGNQLQHF. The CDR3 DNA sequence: TGTGCCAGCAGCCCTTCGGGCAATCAGCTCCAGCATTTT.

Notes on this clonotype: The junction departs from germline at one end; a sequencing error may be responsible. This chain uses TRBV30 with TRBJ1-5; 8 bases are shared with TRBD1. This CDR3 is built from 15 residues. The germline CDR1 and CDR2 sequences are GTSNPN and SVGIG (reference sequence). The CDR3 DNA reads TGTGTCTGGAGATCGACAGGGGACCATATTCAGCCCCAGCATTTT. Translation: CVWRSTGDHIQPQHF.

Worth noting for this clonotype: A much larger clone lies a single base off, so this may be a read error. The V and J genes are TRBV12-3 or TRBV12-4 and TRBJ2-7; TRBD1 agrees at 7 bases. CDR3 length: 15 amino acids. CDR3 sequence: CASNLRGGVYPEQYF. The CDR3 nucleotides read TGTGCCAGCAATTTACGAGGGGGCGTTTATCCCGAGCAGTACTTC.

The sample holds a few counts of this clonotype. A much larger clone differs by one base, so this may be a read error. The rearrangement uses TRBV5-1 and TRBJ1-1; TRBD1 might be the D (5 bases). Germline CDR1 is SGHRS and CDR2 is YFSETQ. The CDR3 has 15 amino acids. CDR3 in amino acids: CASSLIGTPNTEVFF. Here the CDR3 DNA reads TGCGCCAGCAGCTTGATCGGGACGCCGAACACTGAAGTTTTCTTT.

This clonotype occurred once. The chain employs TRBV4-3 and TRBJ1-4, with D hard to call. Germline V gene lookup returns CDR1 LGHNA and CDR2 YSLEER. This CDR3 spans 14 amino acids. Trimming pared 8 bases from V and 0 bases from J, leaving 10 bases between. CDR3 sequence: CASQDGATNEKLFF. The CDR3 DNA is TGCGCCAGCCAAGATGGAGCAACTAATGAAAAACTGTTTTTT.

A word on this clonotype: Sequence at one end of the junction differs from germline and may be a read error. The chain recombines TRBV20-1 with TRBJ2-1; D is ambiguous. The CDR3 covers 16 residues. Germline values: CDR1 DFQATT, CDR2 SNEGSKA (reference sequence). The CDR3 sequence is CTARARNWAEFDEQFF. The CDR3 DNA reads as TGCACTGCTAGAGCAAGGAACTGGGCCGAGTTTGATGAGCAATTCTTC.

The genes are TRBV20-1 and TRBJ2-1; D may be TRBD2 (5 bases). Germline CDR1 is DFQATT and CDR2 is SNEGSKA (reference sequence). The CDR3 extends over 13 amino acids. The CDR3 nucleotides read TGCAGCACTAGAGGGCCAGCGTGCAATGAGCAGTTCTTC. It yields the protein CSTRGPACNEQFF.

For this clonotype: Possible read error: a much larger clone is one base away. DNA of the CDR3: TGTGCCAGCAGCCCGCGGGGGCTCAGGTCTGAAAAACTGTCTTTT. This codes for CASSPRGLRSEKLSF. The rearrangement links TRBV12-3 or TRBV12-4 to TRBJ1-4; a possible D gene is TRBD1 (6 bases). The CDR3 runs 15 residues.

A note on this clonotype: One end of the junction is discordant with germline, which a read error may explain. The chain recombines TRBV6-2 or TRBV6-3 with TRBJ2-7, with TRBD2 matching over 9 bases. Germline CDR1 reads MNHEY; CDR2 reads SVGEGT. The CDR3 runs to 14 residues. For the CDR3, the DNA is TGTGCCAGCAGTTACTCTAGCGGGAGTGACGAGCAATACTTC. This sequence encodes CASSYSSGSDEQYF.

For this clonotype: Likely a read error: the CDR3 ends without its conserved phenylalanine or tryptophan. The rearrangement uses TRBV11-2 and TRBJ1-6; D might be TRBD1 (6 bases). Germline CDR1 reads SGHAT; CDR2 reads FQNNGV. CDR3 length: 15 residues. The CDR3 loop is CASRGPGHNDSLLHC. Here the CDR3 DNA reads TGTGCCAGCAGGGGTCCGGGACATAATGATTCACTCCTCCACTGT.

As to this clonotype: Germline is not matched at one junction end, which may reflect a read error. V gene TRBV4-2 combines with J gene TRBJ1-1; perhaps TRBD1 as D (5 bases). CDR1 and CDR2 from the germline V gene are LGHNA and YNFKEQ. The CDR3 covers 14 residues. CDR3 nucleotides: TGTGCTAGCAGCCAGGGACGGGAAACAACTAATGCTTTCTTT. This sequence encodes CASSQGRETTNAFF.

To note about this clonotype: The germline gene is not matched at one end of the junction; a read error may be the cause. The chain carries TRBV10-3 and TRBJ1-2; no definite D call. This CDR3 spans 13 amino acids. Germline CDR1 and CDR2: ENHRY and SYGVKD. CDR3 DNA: TGTGCCATCAGTGTTGAGGGCAACTATGACTACACATTC. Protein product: CAISVEGNYDYTF.

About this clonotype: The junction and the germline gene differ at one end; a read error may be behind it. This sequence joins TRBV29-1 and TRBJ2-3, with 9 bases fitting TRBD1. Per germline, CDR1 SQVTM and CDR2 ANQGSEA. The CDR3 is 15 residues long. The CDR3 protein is CGVEDRGQGGDKQYF. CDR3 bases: TGCGGCGTTGAAGACCGGGGACAGGGAGGGGATAAGCAGTATTTT.

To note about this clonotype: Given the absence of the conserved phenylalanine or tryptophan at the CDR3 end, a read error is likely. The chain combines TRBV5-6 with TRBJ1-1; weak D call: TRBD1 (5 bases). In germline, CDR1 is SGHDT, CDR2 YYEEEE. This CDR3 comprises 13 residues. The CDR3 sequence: CASSLLQGSEAFI. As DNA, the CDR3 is TGTGCCAGTAGCTTGCTCCAGGGCAGTGAAGCTTTCATT.

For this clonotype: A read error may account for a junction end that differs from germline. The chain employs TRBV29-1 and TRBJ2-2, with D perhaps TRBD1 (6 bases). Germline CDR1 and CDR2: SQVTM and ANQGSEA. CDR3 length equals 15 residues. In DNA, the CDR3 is TGCAGCGTAGAAAAGGGGGACACGGTCACCGCGGAGCTGTTCTTT. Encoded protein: CSVEKGDTVTAELFF.

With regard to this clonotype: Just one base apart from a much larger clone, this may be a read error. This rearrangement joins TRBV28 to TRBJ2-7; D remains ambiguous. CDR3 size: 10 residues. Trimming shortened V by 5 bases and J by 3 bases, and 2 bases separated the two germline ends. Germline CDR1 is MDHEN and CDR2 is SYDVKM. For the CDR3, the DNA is TGTGCCAGCAGTCACTACGAGCAGTACTTC. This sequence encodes CASSHYEQYF.

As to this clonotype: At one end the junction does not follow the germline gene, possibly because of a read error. The CDR3 here is CSVELPGQGYSGGEYTQYF. The DNA of the CDR3 is TGCAGCGTTGAACTTCCGGGACAGGGGTATTCCGGCGGGGAATATACTCAGTATTTT. The rearrangement joins TRBV29-1 to TRBJ2-3; 10 bases fit TRBD1. CDR1 SQVTM and CDR2 ANQGSEA come from the germline V gene. The CDR3 is 19 amino acids.

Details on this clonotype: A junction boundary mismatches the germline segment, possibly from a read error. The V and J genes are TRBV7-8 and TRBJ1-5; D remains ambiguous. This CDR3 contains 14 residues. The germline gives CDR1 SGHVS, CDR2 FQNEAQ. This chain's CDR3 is CASSLEENSQPQHF. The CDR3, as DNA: TGTGCTAGCAGCTTAGAGGAGAATTCTCAGCCCCAGCATTTT. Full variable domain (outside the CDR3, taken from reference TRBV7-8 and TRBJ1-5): GAGVSQSPRYKVAKRGQDVALRCDPISGHVSLFWYQQALGQGPEFLTYFQNEAQLDKSGLPSDRFFAERPEGSVSTLKIQRTQQEDSAVYLCASSLEENSQPQHFGDGTRLSIL.